This T cell receptor (beta chain) was identified in a study of T cells after yellow fever vaccination. Study results and caveats: A limited proportion of clonotypes was detected within both the CD4 and CD8 compartments.

TCRdb reanalysed the 5' RACE reads using MiXCR and keeps one entry per CDR3 protein. Of about 300,000 distinct CDR3 sequences listed, around 8.6% are singletons. This clonotype has more than one count but fewer than ten. Its antigen is as yet unknown. Trimming stripped 0 bases from V and 4 bases from J, with 12 bases between. Germline CDR1 and CDR2: DFQATT and SNEGSKA (reference sequence). The CDR3 covers 14 residues. The receptor was derived from a man aged 18 to 30 who received the YFV17D yellow fever vaccine. Sequencing was performed on CD4+ T cells sorted from PBMCs, taken 5 days after the yellow fever booster vaccination. The gene calls are TRBV20-1 and TRBJ1-1, with D hard to call. The CDR3 DNA reads as TGCAGTGCTAGAGAAGCGGGATGGGGCACTGAAGCTTTCTTT. This encodes CSAREAGWGTEAFF.